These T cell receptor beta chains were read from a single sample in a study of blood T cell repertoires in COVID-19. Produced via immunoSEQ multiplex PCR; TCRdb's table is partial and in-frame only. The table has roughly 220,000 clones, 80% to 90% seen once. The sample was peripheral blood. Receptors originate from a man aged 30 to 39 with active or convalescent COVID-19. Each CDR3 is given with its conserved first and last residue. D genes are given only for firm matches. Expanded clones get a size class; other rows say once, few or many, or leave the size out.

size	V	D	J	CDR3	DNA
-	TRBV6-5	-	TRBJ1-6	CASSSGQSSYNSPLHF	TGTGCCAGCAGTTCCGGACAGAGCTCCTATAATTCACCCCTCCACTTT
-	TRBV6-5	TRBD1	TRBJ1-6	CASSPDRGYNSPLHF	TGTGCCAGCAGTCCCGACAGGGGATATAATTCACCCCTCCACTTT
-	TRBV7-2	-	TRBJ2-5	CASSYMGSGETQYF	TGTGCCAGCAGCTATATGGGGAGTGGAGAGACCCAGTACTTC
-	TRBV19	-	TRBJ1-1	CASSSRREAFF	TGTGCCAGTAGTTCTCGTCGGGAAGCTTTCTTT
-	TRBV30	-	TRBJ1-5	CAWSVGGYQPQHF	TGTGCCTGGAGTGTCGGCGGTTATCAGCCCCAGCATTTT
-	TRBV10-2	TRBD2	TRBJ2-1	CASSEWTSGGGCEQFF	TGCGCCAGCAGTGAGTGGACTAGCGGGGGGGGCTGTGAGCAGTTCTTC
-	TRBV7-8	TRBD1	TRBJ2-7	CASSPGQGANEQYF	TGTGCCAGCAGTCCGGGACAGGGGGCCAACGAGCAGTACTTC
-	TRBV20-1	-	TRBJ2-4	CSATDGGIQYF	TGCAGTGCTACCGACGGAGGCATTCAGTACTTC
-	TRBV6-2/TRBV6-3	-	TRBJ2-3	CASSYVAAIDTQYF	TGTGCCAGCAGTTATGTAGCTGCGATAGATACGCAGTATTTT
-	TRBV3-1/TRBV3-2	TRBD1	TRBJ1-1	CASPDRGRDLNTEAFF	TGTGCCTCCCCCGACAGGGGGCGAGACCTGAACACTGAAGCTTTCTTT
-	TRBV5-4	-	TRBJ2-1	CASSLTSYNEQFF	TGTGCCAGCAGCTTGACCAGCTACAATGAGCAGTTCTTC
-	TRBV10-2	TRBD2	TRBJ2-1	CASSEEGLAGDNEQFF	TGCGCCAGCAGTGAGGAGGGACTAGCCGGGGACAATGAGCAGTTCTTC
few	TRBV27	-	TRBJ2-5	CASSALGAVAQYF	TGTGCCAGCAGTGCCCTCGGAGCCGTGGCCCAGTACTTC
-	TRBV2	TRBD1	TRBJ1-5	CASRGQGNLGNQPQHF	TGTGCCAGCAGGGGACAGGGGAATTTGGGGAATCAGCCCCAGCATTTT
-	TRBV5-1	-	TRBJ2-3	CASSLQDGGTDTQYF	TGCGCCAGCAGCCTTCAGGACGGGGGCACAGATACGCAGTATTTT
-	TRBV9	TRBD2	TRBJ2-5	CASSVGSGLGQETQYF	TGTGCCAGCAGCGTAGGCTCTGGACTAGGCCAAGAGACCCAGTACTTC
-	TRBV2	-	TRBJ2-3	CASNSFTDTQYF	TGTGCCAGCAATTCGTTCACAGATACGCAGTATTTT
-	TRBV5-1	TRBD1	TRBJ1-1	CASSLDRGRGAFF	TGCGCCAGCAGCTTAGACAGGGGTAGGGGAGCTTTCTTT
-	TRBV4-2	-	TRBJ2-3	CASSQDAAGSTDTQYF	TGTGCCAGCAGCCAAGACGCCGCGGGAAGCACAGATACGCAGTATTTT
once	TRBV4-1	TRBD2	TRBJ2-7	CASSSGLAPYEQYF	TGCGCCAGCAGTTCGGGACTAGCGCCCTACGAGCAGTACTTC
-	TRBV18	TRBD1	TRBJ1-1	CASSPGTVGLNTEAFF	TGTGCCAGCTCACCGGGGACAGTAGGCCTGAACACTGAAGCTTTCTTT
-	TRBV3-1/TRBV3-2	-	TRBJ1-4	CASSQLQGNEKLFF	TGTGCCAGCAGCCAACTACAGGGTAATGAAAAACTGTTTTTT
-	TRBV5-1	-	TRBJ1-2	CASSLRGGESGYTF	TGCGCCAGCAGCTTACGGGGGGGCGAGAGTGGCTACACCTTC
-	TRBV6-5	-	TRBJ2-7	CASSYSPGLEQYF	TGTGCCAGCAGTTACTCCCCCGGACTTGAGCAGTACTTC
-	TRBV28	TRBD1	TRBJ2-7	CASSSTGGPAHEQYF	TGTGCCAGCAGTTCCACAGGGGGGCCTGCGCACGAGCAGTACTTC
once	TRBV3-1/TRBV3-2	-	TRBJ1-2	CASPVRPGRTNYGYTF	TGTGCCAGTCCCGTTCGCCCAGGAAGAACTAACTATGGCTACACCTTC
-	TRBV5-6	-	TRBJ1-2	CASSLGQGSVGYTF	TGTGCCAGCAGCTTGGGGCAGGGGTCGGTTGGCTACACCTTC
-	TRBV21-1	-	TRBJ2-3	CASISFGPGQEDTQYF	TGTGCCAGCATCAGTTTCGGACCGGGACAAGAGGATACGCAGTATTTT
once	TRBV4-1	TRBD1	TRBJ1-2	CASSPTPGTDYYGYTF	TGCGCCAGCAGCCCTACCCCCGGGACAGACTACTATGGCTACACCTTC
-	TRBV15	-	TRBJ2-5	CATSRVGGPQETQYF	TGTGCCACCAGCAGAGTGGGCGGGCCCCAAGAGACCCAGTACTTC
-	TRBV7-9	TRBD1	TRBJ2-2	CASSLDRGTNTGELFF	TGTGCCAGCAGCCTCGACAGGGGGACGAACACCGGGGAGCTGTTTTTT
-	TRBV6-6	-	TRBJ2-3	CASSYSSSGDTQYF	TGTGCCAGCAGTTACTCGTCATCGGGAGATACGCAGTATTTT
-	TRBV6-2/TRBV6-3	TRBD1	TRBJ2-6	CASSYSGTEFSGANVLTF	TGTGCCAGCAGTTATTCCGGGACAGAGTTCTCTGGGGCCAACGTCCTGACTTTC
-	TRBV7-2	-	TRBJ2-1	CASSLGPGSGEQFF	TGTGCCAGCAGCTTAGGTCCGGGGAGCGGTGAGCAGTTCTTC
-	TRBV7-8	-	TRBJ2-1	CASSSTGTRYNEQFF	TGTGCCAGCAGCTCCACCGGGACTCGATACAATGAGCAGTTCTTC
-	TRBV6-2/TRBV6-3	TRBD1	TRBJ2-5	CASSPGGNQETQYF	TGTGCCAGCAGCCCAGGGGGAAATCAAGAGACCCAGTACTTC
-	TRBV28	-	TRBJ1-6	CASRNQPGLGSPLHF	TGTGCCAGCAGGAACCAGCCGGGGTTGGGGTCACCCCTCCACTTT
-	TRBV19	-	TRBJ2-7	CASSPGPTYEQYF	TGTGCCAGCTCCCCGGGTCCAACCTACGAGCAGTACTTC
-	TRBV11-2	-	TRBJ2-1	CASSFRDNEQFF	TGTGCCAGCAGCTTCCGGGACAATGAGCAGTTCTTC
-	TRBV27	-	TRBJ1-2	CASSLSGTLNGYTF	TGTGCCAGCAGTTTATCGGGGACACTGAATGGCTACACCTTC